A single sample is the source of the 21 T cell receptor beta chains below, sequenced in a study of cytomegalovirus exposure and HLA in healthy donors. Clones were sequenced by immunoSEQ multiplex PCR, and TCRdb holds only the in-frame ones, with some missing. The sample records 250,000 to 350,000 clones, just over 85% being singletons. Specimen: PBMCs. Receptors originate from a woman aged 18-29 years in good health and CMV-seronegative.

CDR3 sequence reads: CASSLTGGADTQYF. The CDR3 nucleotides read TGCGCCAGCAGCTTGACAGGCGGGGCAGATACGCAGTATTTT. The rearrangement links TRBV5-1 to TRBJ2-3; TRBD2 is a possible D gene (6 bases). The CDR3 extends over 14 amino acids. V gave up 1 base and J gave up 4 bases, with 10 bases separating them. The germline gives CDR1 SGHRS, CDR2 YFSETQ.

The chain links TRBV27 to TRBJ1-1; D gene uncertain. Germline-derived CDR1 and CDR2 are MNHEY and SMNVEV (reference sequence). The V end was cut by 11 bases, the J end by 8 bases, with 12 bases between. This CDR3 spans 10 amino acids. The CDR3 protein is CASRGSEAFF. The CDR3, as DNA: TGTGCCTCCCGGGGTTCCGAAGCTTTCTTT.

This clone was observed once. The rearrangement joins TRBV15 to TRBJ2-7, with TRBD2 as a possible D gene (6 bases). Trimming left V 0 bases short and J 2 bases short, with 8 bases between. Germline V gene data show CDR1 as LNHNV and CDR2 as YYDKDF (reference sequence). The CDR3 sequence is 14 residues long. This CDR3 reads CATSRDGGTYEQYF. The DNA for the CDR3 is TGTGCCACCAGCAGAGATGGAGGGACCTACGAGCAGTACTTC.

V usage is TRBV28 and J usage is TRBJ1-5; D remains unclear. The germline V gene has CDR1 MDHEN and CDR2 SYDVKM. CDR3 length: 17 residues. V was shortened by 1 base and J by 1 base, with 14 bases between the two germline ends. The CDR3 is CASSLLSGVGSNQPQHF. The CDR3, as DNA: TGTGCCAGCAGTTTATTGAGCGGGGTAGGAAGCAATCAGCCCCAGCATTTT.

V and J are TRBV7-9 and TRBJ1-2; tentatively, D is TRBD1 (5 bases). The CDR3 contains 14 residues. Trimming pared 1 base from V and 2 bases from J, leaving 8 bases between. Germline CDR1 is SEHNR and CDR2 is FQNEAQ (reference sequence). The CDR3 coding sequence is TGTGCCAGCAGCTTAGGGACAAAAAACTATGGCTACACCTTC. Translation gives CASSLGTKNYGYTF.

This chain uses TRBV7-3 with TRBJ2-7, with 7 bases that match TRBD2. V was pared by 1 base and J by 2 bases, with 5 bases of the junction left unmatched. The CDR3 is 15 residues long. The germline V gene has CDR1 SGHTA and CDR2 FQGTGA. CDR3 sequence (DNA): TGTGCCAGCAGCTTAAGGGGGGGAGGCCCCTACGAGCAGTACTTC. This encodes CASSLRGGGPYEQYF.

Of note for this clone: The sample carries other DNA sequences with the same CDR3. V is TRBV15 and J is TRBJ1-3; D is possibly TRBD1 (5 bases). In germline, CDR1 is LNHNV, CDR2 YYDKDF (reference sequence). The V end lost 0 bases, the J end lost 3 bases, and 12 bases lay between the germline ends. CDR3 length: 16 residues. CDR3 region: CATSRDRGLGGNTIYF. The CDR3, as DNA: TGTGCCACCAGCAGAGATCGGGGGTTAGGTGGAAACACCATATATTTT.

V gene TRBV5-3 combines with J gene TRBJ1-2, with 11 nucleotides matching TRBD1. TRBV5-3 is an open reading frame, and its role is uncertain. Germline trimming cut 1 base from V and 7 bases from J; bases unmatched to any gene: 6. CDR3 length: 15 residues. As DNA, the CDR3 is TGTGCCAGAAGCTTGCCGGACAGGGGGCGAAGTGGCTACACCTTC. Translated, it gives CARSLPDRGRSGYTF.

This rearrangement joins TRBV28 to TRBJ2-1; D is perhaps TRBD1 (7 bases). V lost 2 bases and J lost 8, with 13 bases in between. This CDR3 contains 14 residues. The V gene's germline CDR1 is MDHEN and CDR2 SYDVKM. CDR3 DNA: TGTGCCAGCAGTTTAGGGCAGGGGGGCGATGAGCAGTTCTTC. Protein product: CASSLGQGGDEQFF.

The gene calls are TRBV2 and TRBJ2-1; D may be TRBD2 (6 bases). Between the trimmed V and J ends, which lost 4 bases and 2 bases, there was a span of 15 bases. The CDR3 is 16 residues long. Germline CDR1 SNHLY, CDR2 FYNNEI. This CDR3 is CASSAGQRAPYNEQFF. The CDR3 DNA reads TGTGCCAGCAGTGCGGGCCAGCGGGCCCCCTACAATGAGCAGTTCTTC. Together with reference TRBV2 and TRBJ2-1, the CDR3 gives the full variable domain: EPEVTQTPSHQVTQMGQEVILRCVPISNHLYFYWYRQILGQKVEFLVSFYNNEISEKSEIFDDQFSVERPDGSNFTLKIRSTKLEDSAMYFCASSAGQRAPYNEQFFGPGTRLTVL.

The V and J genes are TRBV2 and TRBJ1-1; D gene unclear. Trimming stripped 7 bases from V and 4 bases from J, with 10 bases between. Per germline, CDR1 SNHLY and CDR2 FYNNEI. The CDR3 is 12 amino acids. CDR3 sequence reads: CASTGWGTEAFF. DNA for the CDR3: TGTGCCAGCACGGGGTGGGGCACTGAAGCTTTCTTT.

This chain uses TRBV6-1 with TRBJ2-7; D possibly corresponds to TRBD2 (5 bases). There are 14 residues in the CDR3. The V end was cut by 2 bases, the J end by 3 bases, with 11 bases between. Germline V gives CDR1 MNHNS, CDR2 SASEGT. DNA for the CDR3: TGTGCCAGCAGTGAAAGCGGTCTTGGCTACGAGCAGTACTTC. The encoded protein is CASSESGLGYEQYF.

CDR3 region: CASSKTTVGAFF. The CDR3, as DNA: TGTGCCAGCAGTAAGACTACGGTGGGAGCTTTCTTT. The chain couples TRBV25-1 to TRBJ1-1; D is undetermined. The CDR3 consists of 12 residues. Germline V gives CDR1 MGHDK, CDR2 SYGVNS. With 5 bases removed from V and 10 bases from J, the gap between germline ends came to 14 bases. The full variable domain, with the rest looked up from reference TRBV25-1 and TRBJ1-1, is EADIYQTPRYLVIGTGKKITLECSQTMGHDKMYWYQQDPGMELHLIHYSYGVNSTEKGDLSSESTVSRIRTEHFPLTLESARPSHTSQYLCASSKTTVGAFFGQGTRLTVV.

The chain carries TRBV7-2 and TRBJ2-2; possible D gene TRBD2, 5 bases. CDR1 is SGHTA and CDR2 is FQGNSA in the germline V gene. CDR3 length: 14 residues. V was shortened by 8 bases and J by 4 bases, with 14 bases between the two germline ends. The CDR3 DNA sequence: TGTGCCAGCTGCGAATCCCGGGGCACCGGGGAGCTGTTTTTT. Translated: CASCESRGTGELFF.

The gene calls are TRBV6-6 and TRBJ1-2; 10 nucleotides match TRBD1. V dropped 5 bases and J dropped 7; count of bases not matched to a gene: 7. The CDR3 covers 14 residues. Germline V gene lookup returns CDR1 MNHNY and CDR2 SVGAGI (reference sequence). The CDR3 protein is CASSPFGTGVGYTF. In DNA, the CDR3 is TGTGCCAGCAGTCCTTTCGGGACAGGGGTTGGCTACACCTTC.

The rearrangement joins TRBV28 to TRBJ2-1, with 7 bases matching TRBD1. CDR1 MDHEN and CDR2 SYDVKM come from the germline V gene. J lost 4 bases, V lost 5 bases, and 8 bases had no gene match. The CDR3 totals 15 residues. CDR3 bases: TGTGCCAGCAGTGAGTTTGGGGACAGATACAATGAGCAGTTCTTC. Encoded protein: CASSEFGDRYNEQFF.

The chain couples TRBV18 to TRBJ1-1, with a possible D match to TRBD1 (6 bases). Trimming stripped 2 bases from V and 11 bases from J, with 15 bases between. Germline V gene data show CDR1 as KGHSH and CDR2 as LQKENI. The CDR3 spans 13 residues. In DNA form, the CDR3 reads TGTGCCAGCTCACCAGGACAGCAGGAGAATGCTTTCTTT. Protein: CASSPGQQENAFF.

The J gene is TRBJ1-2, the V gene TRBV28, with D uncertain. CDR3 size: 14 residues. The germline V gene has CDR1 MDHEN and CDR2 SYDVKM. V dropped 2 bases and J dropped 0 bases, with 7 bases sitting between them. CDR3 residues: CASSLANTNYGYTF. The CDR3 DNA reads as TGTGCCAGCAGTTTAGCCAACACTAACTATGGCTACACCTTC.

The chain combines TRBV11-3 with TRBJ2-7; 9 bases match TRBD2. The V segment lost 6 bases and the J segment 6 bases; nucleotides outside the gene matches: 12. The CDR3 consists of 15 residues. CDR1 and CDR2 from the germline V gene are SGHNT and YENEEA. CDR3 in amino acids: CASSRTGTSSLEQYF. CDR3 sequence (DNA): TGTGCCAGCAGTCGTACCGGGACTAGCTCCCTCGAGCAGTACTTC.

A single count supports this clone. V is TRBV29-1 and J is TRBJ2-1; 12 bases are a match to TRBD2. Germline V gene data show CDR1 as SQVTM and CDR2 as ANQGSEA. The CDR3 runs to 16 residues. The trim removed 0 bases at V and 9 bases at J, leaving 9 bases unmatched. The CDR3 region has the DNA TGCAGCGTTGAAGATCCGACTAGCGGGAGCTCTGGTGAGCAGTTCTTC. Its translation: CSVEDPTSGSSGEQFF.

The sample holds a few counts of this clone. DNA for the CDR3: TGTGCCAGCAGGGGGACTAGCGGGAGGAATGAGCAGTTCTTC. The encoded protein is CASRGTSGRNEQFF. The V gene is TRBV28, the J gene TRBJ2-1; 15 bases align to TRBD2. Unmatched junction bases numbered 1, after V lost 6 bases and J lost 7 bases. The CDR3 has 14 amino acids. The germline V gene encodes CDR1 MDHEN and CDR2 SYDVKM.